These T cell receptor beta chains were read from a single sample in a study of patients and donors after allogeneic stem cell transplantation. In TCRdb, the RT-PCR reads were re-called with MiXCR into one record per CDR3 protein. The sample yields roughly 880,000 distinct CDR3 sequences, about 20% seen once. The sequenced sample was blood, either unsorted or a sorted T cell fraction (not recorded which). The receptors were gathered from a human donor who was either an allogeneic HSCT recipient or a stem cell or donor lymphocyte infusion donor (not recorded which). It is not recorded whose cells these are; they may come from a transplant donor. Both conserved end residues are part of each CDR3. The D gene is left open where the match is weak. Only some rows state a clone size, as once, few, many or a class for expanded clones.

size: few
V: TRBV10-3
length: 15
J: TRBJ2-3
D: NA
CDR3: CAISDPGARTDTQYF
DNA: TGTGCCATCAGTGATCCGGGGGCCCGCACAGATACGCAGTATTTT

size: few
V: TRBV4-1
length: 14
J: TRBJ2-4
D: NA
CDR3: CASSQGTRGVIQYF
DNA: TGCGCCAGCAGCCAAGGAACTCGGGGCGTCATTCAGTACTTC

size: NA
V: TRBV2
length: 15
J: TRBJ1-5
D: TRBD1
CDR3: CASSEQGARSQPQHF
DNA: TGTGCCAGCAGTGAACAGGGGGCGCGCAGTCAGCCCCAGCATTTT

size: many
V: TRBV7-9
length: 15
J: TRBJ1-4
D: NA
CDR3: CASSLVSGPNEKLFF
DNA: TGTGCCAGCAGCTTAGTTTCAGGGCCGAATGAAAAACTGTTTTTT

size: NA
V: TRBV20-1
length: 17
J: TRBJ1-1
D: TRBD1
CDR3: CSARGGGQRIMNTEAFF
DNA: TGCAGTGCTAGAGGTGGGGGACAGCGGATCATGAACACTGAAGCTTTCTTT

size: NA
V: TRBV9
length: 15
J: TRBJ1-3
D: NA
CDR3: CASSVTWGPRNTIYF
DNA: TGTGCCAGCAGCGTAACATGGGGACCCCGAAACACCATATATTTT

size: NA
V: TRBV6-1
length: 13
J: TRBJ1-5
D: NA
CDR3: CASSGGIYQPQHF
DNA: TGTGCCAGCAGCGGCGGGATTTATCAGCCCCAGCATTTT

size: NA
V: TRBV2
length: 15
J: TRBJ2-5
D: NA
CDR3: CASSEPSGAVGAQYF
DNA: TGTGCCAGCAGTGAACCATCGGGGGCGGTTGGGGCCCAGTACTTC

size: NA
V: TRBV20-1
length: 11
J: TRBJ2-3
D: NA
CDR3: CSARGPVTQYF
DNA: TGCAGTGCTAGAGGACCGGTCACGCAGTATTTT

size: many
V: TRBV29-1
length: 11
J: TRBJ2-7
D: TRBD2
CDR3: CSVELREGQYF
DNA: TGCAGCGTTGAATTACGGGAGGGGCAGTACTTC

size: NA
V: TRBV6-2/TRBV6-3
length: 15
J: TRBJ1-4
D: NA
CDR3: CASSYATATNEKLFF
DNA: TGTGCCAGCAGTTACGCGACAGCAACTAATGAAAAACTGTTTTTT

size: few
V: TRBV7-2
length: 13
J: TRBJ1-1
D: TRBD1
CDR3: CASSSRQGLVAFF
DNA: TGTGCCAGCAGCTCCAGACAGGGGTTGGTGGCTTTCTTT

size: few
V: TRBV11-2
length: 21
J: TRBJ2-3
D: TRBD2
CDR3: CASSLDPGLAGGSPSTDTQYF
DNA: TGTGCCAGCAGCTTAGATCCGGGACTAGCGGGGGGTTCCCCTAGCACAGATACGCAGTATTTT

size: NA
V: TRBV24-1
length: 13
J: TRBJ2-3
D: NA
CDR3: CATSDGPTDTQYF
DNA: TGTGCCACCAGTGATGGACCCACAGATACGCAGTATTTT

size: few
V: TRBV20-1
length: 14
J: TRBJ1-3
D: TRBD1
CDR3: CSARRTGAGNTIYF
DNA: TGCAGTGCTAGGAGGACAGGGGCTGGAAACACCATATATTTT

size: few
V: TRBV5-1
length: 17
J: TRBJ2-1
D: NA
CDR3: CASSPLRAPDGSDEQFF
DNA: TGCGCCAGCAGCCCCCTTCGGGCGCCTGACGGTTCGGATGAGCAGTTCTTC

size: few
V: TRBV10-3
length: 14
J: TRBJ2-2
D: NA
CDR3: CAISEILDTGELFF
DNA: TGTGCCATCAGTGAGATCCTTGACACCGGGGAGCTGTTTTTT

size: many
V: TRBV18
length: 15
J: TRBJ2-2
D: TRBD2
CDR3: CASSPGGRTTGELFF
DNA: TGTGCCAGCTCACCAGGCGGGAGGACCACCGGGGAGCTGTTTTTT

size: NA
V: TRBV20-1
length: 15
J: TRBJ2-2
D: TRBD2
CDR3: CSAQSSGRATGELFF
DNA: TGCAGTGCCCAGAGTAGCGGGAGGGCCACCGGGGAGCTGTTTTTT

size: NA
V: TRBV5-4
length: 19
J: TRBJ2-1
D: TRBD1
CDR3: CASSSQTGTLGSSYNEQFF
DNA: TGTGCCAGCAGCTCCCAGACAGGGACCCTGGGGAGCTCCTACAATGAGCAGTTCTTC

size: NA
V: TRBV7-9
length: 16
J: TRBJ2-3
D: TRBD2
CDR3: CASSLIAGVITDTQYF
DNA: TGTGCCAGCAGCTTAATAGCGGGGGTCATCACAGATACGCAGTATTTT

size: many
V: TRBV11-2
length: 12
J: TRBJ2-5
D: NA
CDR3: CASSLTGETQYF
DNA: TGTGCCAGCAGCTTAACGGGGGAGACCCAGTACTTC

size: NA
V: TRBV6-5
length: 18
J: TRBJ2-6
D: NA
CDR3: CASSYFRPGDAGANVLTF
DNA: TGTGCCAGCAGTTATTTTAGGCCAGGGGACGCTGGGGCCAACGTCCTGACTTTC

size: NA
V: TRBV24-1
length: 14
J: TRBJ2-5
D: TRBD2
CDR3: CATQAAGGVETQYF
DNA: TGTGCCACCCAGGCGGCGGGAGGGGTAGAGACCCAGTACTTC

size: few
V: TRBV6-2/TRBV6-3
length: 14
J: TRBJ2-5
D: NA
CDR3: CASSYRRVEETQYF
DNA: TGTGCCAGCAGTTACAGACGGGTCGAAGAGACCCAGTACTTC

size: NA
V: TRBV21-1
length: 16
J: TRBJ2-1
D: NA
CDR3: CASSKCVSGTYNEQFF
DNA: TGTGCCAGCAGCAAATGCGTTAGCGGGACGTACAATGAGCAGTTCTTC

size: few
V: TRBV20-1
length: 17
J: TRBJ2-7
D: NA
CDR3: CSARFLGFGGTFYEQYF
DNA: TGCAGTGCTAGATTTTTGGGATTCGGGGGCACATTCTACGAGCAGTACTTC

size: many
V: TRBV6-4
length: 11
J: TRBJ1-5
D: NA
CDR3: CASSDGQPQHF
DNA: TGTGCCAGCAGTGACGGGCAGCCCCAGCATTTT

size: few
V: TRBV27
length: 15
J: TRBJ2-7
D: NA
CDR3: CASSLIRQSNYEQYF
DNA: TGTGCCAGCAGTTTAATCCGCCAGTCAAACTACGAGCAGTACTTC

size: NA
V: TRBV4-1
length: 17
J: TRBJ2-6
D: NA
CDR3: CASSYTGLTSGANVLTF
DNA: TGCGCCAGCAGCTATACGGGACTGACCTCTGGGGCCAACGTCCTGACTTTC

size: few
V: TRBV28
length: 15
J: TRBJ1-1
D: TRBD1
CDR3: CASSSRRGRSTEAFF
DNA: TGTGCCAGCAGTTCCCGCAGGGGGCGAAGCACTGAAGCTTTCTTT

size: few
V: TRBV10-3
length: 15
J: TRBJ1-5
D: TRBD1
CDR3: CAIRSTGETHQPQHF
DNA: TGTGCCATCAGGAGCACAGGGGAGACGCATCAGCCCCAGCATTTT

size: many
V: TRBV5-5
length: 17
J: TRBJ2-5
D: TRBD2
CDR3: CASSPGTTRAPQETQYF
DNA: TGTGCCAGCAGCCCCGGGACTACTCGCGCCCCCCAAGAGACCCAGTACTTC

size: many
V: TRBV5-1
length: 14
J: TRBJ1-1
D: NA
CDR3: CASTLTPSSTEAFF
DNA: TGCGCCAGCACATTAACCCCATCGTCGACTGAAGCTTTCTTT

size: NA
V: TRBV4-1
length: 15
J: TRBJ2-7
D: NA
CDR3: CASSQDRSSAGEQYF
DNA: TGCGCCAGCAGCCAAGATCGAAGTTCGGCGGGCGAGCAGTACTTC